This T cell receptor beta chain was sequenced in a study of cytomegalovirus exposure and HLA in healthy donors. Study-level results: Accurate prediction of most subjects' HLA-A and HLA-B alleles from TCR beta sequences was reported. Most TCR sequences were seen very rarely across donors, but some public TCRs occurred in many.

The CDR3 extends over 13 amino acids. The trim removed 6 bases at V and 7 bases at J, leaving 1 base unmatched. Germline CDR1 MNHEY, CDR2 SVGAGI. A remark on this clone: Its antigen is not known.

This donor had no CMV serostatus on record. The primer mix had 60 Vbeta and 13 Jbeta primers. The method was immunoSEQ multiplex PCR; TCRdb's version includes in-frame clones alone and lacks a portion of them. The sample contains roughly 100,000 clones, roughly three fifths of which appear only once. The sample comprised PBMCs. The J gene is TRBJ1-6, the V gene TRBV6-5, with TRBD1 matching over 9 bases. The TCR sequence derives from a human donor in good health. The DNA for the CDR3 is TGTGCCAGCAGGGGGACAGGGAATTCACCCCTCCACTTT. Translated, it gives CASRGTGNSPLHF.